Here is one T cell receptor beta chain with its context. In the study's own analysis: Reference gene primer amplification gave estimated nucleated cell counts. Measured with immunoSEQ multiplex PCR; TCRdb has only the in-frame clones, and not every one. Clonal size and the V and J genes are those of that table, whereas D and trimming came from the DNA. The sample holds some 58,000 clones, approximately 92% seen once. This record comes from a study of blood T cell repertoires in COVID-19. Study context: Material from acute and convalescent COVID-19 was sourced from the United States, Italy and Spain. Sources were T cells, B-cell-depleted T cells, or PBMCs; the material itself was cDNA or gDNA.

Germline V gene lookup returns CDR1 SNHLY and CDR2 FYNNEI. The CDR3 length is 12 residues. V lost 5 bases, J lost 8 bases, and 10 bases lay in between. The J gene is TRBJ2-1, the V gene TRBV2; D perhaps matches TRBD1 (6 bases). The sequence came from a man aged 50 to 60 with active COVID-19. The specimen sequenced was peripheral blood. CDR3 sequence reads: CASSLSGDEQFF. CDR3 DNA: TGTGCCAGCAGTCTGTCAGGGGATGAGCAGTTCTTC.